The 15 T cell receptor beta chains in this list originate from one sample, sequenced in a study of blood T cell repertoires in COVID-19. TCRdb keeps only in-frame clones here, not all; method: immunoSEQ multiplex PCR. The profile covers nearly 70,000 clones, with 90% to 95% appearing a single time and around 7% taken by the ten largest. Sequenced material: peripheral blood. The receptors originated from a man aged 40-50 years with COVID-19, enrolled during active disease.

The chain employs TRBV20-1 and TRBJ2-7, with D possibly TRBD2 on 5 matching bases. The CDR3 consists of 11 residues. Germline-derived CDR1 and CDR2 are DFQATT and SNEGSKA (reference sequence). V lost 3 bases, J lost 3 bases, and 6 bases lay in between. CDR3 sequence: CSARGVYEQYF. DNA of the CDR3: TGCAGTGCTAGGGGAGTCTACGAGCAGTACTTC.

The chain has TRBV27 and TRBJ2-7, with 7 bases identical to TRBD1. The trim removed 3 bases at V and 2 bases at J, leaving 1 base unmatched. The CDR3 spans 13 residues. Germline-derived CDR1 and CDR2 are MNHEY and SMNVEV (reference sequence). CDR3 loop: CASSLGQTYEQYF. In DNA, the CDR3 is TGTGCCAGCAGTTTGGGACAGACCTACGAGCAGTACTTC.

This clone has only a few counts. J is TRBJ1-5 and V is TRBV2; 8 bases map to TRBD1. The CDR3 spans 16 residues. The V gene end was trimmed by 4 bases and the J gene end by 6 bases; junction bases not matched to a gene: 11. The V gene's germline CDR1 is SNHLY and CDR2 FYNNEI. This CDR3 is CASSGFPRQGIQPQHF. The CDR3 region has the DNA TGTGCCAGCAGTGGTTTCCCTCGACAGGGGATTCAGCCCCAGCATTTT.

CDR3 coding DNA: TGCGCCAGCAGCTTGAGCCCGGGGGAACACTCCTACGAGCAGTACTTC. Its protein product is CASSLSPGEHSYEQYF. The chain uses TRBV5-1 and TRBJ2-7, with a weak D call TRBD2 (6 bases). Deletions cut 1 base from V and 0 bases from J, with 14 bases between. The CDR3 is made up of 16 amino acids. Germline CDR1 SGHRS, CDR2 YFSETQ. Based on the CDR3 plus reference TRBV5-1 and TRBJ2-7, the full variable domain is KAGVTQTPRYLIKTRGQQVTLSCSPISGHRSVSWYQQTPGQGLQFLFEYFSETQRNKGNFPGRFSGRQFSNSRSEMNVSTLELGDSALYLCASSLSPGEHSYEQYFGPGTRLTVT.

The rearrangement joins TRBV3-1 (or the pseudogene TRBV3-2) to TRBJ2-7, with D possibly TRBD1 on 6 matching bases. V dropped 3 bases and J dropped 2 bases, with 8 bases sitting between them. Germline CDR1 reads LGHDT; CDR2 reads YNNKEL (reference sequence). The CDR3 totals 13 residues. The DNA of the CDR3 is TGTGCCAGCAGCCACACAGGGACCTACGAGCAGTACTTC. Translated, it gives CASSHTGTYEQYF.

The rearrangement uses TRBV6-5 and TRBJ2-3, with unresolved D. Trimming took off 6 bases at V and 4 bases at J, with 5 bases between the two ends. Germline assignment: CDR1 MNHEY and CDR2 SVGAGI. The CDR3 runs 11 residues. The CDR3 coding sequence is TGTGCCAGCAGGGGCCCAGATACGCAGTATTTT. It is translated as CASRGPDTQYF.

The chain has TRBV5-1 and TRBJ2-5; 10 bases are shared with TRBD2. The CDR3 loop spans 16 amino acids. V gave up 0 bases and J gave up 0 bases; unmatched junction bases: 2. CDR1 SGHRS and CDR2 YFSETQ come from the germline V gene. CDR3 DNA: TGCGCCAGCAGCTTGGGGCTAGCGGGGGACCAAGAGACCCAGTACTTC. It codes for CASSLGLAGDQETQYF.

The CDR3 protein is CASRRTGAIEKLFF. CDR3 DNA sequence: TGTGCCAGCAGACGGACAGGGGCGATTGAAAAACTGTTTTTT. The genes are TRBV28 and TRBJ1-4; TRBD1 matches 9 bases. The CDR3 consists of 14 residues. V gave up 6 bases and J gave up 7 bases; unmatched junction bases: 6. Germline values: CDR1 MDHEN, CDR2 SYDVKM.

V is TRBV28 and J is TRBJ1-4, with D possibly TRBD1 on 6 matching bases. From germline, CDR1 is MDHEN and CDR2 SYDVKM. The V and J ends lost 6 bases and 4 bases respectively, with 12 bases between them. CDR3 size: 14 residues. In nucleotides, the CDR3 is TGTGCCAGCAGGCCTGGACAGAATAATGAAAAACTGTTTTTT. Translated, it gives CASRPGQNNEKLFF.

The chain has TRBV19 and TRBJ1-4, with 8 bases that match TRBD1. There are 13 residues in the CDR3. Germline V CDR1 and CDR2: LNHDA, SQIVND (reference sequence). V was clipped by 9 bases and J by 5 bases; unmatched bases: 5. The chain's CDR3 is CARGTGVNEKLFF. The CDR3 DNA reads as TGTGCCAGGGGGACAGGAGTCAATGAAAAACTGTTTTTT.

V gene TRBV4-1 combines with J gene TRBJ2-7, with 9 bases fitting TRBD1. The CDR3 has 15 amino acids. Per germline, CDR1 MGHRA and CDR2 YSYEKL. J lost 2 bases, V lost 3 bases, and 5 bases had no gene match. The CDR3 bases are TGCGCCAGCAGCCATACGGGACAGGGAACCTACGAGCAGTACTTC. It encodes CASSHTGQGTYEQYF.

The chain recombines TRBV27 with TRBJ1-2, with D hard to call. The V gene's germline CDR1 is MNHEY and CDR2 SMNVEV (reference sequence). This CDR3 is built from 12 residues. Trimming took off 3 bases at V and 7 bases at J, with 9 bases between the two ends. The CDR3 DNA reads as TGTGCCAGCAGTTTGTCGGGATCTGGCTACACCTTC. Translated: CASSLSGSGYTF.

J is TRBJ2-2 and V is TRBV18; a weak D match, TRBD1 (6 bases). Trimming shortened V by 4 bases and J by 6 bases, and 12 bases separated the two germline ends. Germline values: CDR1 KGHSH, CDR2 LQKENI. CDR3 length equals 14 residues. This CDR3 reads CASSLNTGSGELFF. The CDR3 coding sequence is TGTGCCAGCTCACTCAACACAGGGTCCGGGGAGCTGTTTTTT.

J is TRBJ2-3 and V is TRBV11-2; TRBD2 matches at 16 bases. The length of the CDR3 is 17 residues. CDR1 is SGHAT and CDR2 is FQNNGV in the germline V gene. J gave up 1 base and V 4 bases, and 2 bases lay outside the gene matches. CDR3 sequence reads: CASSSGTSGGGTDTQYF. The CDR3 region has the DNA TGTGCCAGCAGCTCCGGGACTAGCGGGGGGGGCACAGATACGCAGTATTTT.

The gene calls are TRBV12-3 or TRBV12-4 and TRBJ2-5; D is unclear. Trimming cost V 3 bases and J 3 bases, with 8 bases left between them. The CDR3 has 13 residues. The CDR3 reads CASSLTTKETQYF. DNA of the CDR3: TGTGCCAGCAGTTTGACAACGAAAGAGACCCAGTACTTC.